These T cell receptor beta chains were read from a single sample in a study of CD8+ T cells in alopecia areata. Sequencing used immunoSEQ multiplex PCR; TCRdb keeps in-frame clones, though not all of them. This table has over 100,000 clones, about 50% appearing once. Material: CD4+ T cells sorted from blood, obtained at week 4, from a patient treated with tofacitinib. All receptors come from a human donor with alopecia areata. Both conserved end residues are part of each CDR3. A D gene is named only where the DNA matches it firmly. Size is omitted from some rows. Given values are once, few, many or a class for expanded clones.

V gene	clone size	J gene	D gene	CDR3 DNA	CDR3 protein
TRBV29-1	NA	TRBJ2-5	NA	TGCAGCGCCGGAAGAGGGGAGACCCAGTACTTC	CSAGRGETQYF
TRBV7-8	NA	TRBJ2-5	NA	TGTGCCAGCAGCTTAGGTGTCCGGAGGGAGACCCAGTACTTC	CASSLGVRRETQYF
TRBV9	NA	TRBJ2-5	TRBD2	TGTGCCAGCAGCGTTGCTCCGGGACTAGCCTTCCAAGAGACCCAGTACTTC	CASSVAPGLAFQETQYF
TRBV5-1	NA	TRBJ2-5	NA	TGCGCCAGCAGCCTGGCAGAGACCCAGTACTTC	CASSLAETQYF
TRBV5-6	NA	TRBJ2-7	NA	TGTGCCAGCATATTCGGGGACGAGCAGTACTTC	CASIFGDEQYF
TRBV7-2	NA	TRBJ1-2	NA	TGTGCCAGCAAAGCGGCAAGGGGCGTTCGTGACTATGGCTACACCTTC	CASKAARGVRDYGYTF
TRBV5-6	NA	TRBJ2-7	TRBD1	TGTGCCAGCAGCTTTGTTCGAGGGACAGGGGTCGGCGAGCAGTACTTC	CASSFVRGTGVGEQYF
TRBV5-1	NA	TRBJ2-7	NA	TGCGCCACCCGACGCGAGCAGTACTTC	CATRREQYF
TRBV30	NA	TRBJ2-3	NA	TGTGCCTGGAGTGTGATCAAAAACGGGTTCACAGATACGCAGTATTTT	CAWSVIKNGFTDTQYF
TRBV23-1	few	TRBJ1-4	TRBD1	TGCGCCAGCACCCAGGGACAGGGAACAACTAATGAAAAACTGTTTTTT	CASTQGQGTTNEKLFF
TRBV27	NA	TRBJ1-5	NA	TGTGCCAGCAGTTTCAGACATCCTCAGCCCCAGCATTTT	CASSFRHPQPQHF
TRBV29-1	NA	TRBJ1-1	TRBD1	TGCAGCGTCCAGTGGGACAGGGGGATCGGGACTGAAGCTTTCTTT	CSVQWDRGIGTEAFF
TRBV5-5	few	TRBJ2-4	NA	TGTGCCAGCAGCTTGGTGTACGGGGGCCTAAACATTCAGTACTTC	CASSLVYGGLNIQYF
TRBV6-1	NA	TRBJ2-7	NA	TGTGCCAGCAGTGATAGTAGTGGGAGGGGGCGAGACGAGCAGTACTTC	CASSDSSGRGRDEQYF
TRBV29-1	NA	TRBJ2-7	TRBD2	TGCAGCGTTTTGACTAGCGGGGGCGTCTACGAGCAGTACTTC	CSVLTSGGVYEQYF
TRBV30	few	TRBJ2-7	TRBD1	TGTGCCTGGGACAGGGCCTCGAAAACCTACGAGCAGTACTTC	CAWDRASKTYEQYF
TRBV30	NA	TRBJ2-1	NA	TGTGCCTGGAGAAATTACCACAATGAGCAGTTCTTC	CAWRNYHNEQFF
TRBV5-6	NA	TRBJ2-7	TRBD1	TGTGCCAGCAGCTCGGGACAGGGGAACGAGCAGTACTTC	CASSSGQGNEQYF
TRBV6-1	NA	TRBJ1-2	NA	TGTGCCAGCAGATCCAGCCATGGCTACACCTTC	CASRSSHGYTF
TRBV11-2	few	TRBJ2-1	NA	TGTGCCAGCAGCCAAAGCGGGCCGACATACAATGAGCAGTTCTTC	CASSQSGPTYNEQFF
TRBV29-1	NA	TRBJ2-3	TRBD2	TGCAGCGTTGAACACTTAGCGGGGGGGCAAGGAGATACGCAGTATTTT	CSVEHLAGGQGDTQYF
TRBV9	NA	TRBJ1-1	NA	TGTGCCAGCAGCCCCTCGAGTCGGGAACTCGCTGAAGCTTTCTTT	CASSPSSRELAEAFF